The 29 T cell receptor beta chains reported below all come from one sample, sequenced in a study of CD8 T cells in Susac syndrome. An input of 0.5 to 1 ug of RNA was subjected to reverse transcription using random hexamers. TCRdb reanalysed the immunoSEQ multiplex PCR reads using MiXCR and keeps one entry per CDR3 protein. The sample has some 200,000 distinct CDR3 sequences, roughly nine tenths seen once. Sequenced sample: CD4+ T cells from PBMCs. The receptors derive from a human donor with Susac syndrome.

The J gene is TRBJ1-1, the V gene TRBV12-3 or TRBV12-4; unclear D gene. V was shortened by 6 bases and J by 2 bases, with 13 bases between the two germline ends. CDR3 length: 14 amino acids. Written as DNA, the CDR3 is TGTGCCAGCAGCCCTCCCTCATATAACACTGAAGCTTTCTTT. The encoded protein is CASSPPSYNTEAFF.

The rearrangement links TRBV20-1 to TRBJ1-1; 9 bases agree with TRBD1. V was pared by 0 bases and J by 5 bases, with 13 bases of the junction left unmatched. In germline, CDR1 is DFQATT, CDR2 SNEGSKA (reference sequence). The CDR3 is 17 amino acids. DNA for the CDR3: TGCAGTGCTAGAGATCAGGGACAGGGCTGGATTGTGACTGAAGCTTTCTTT. Translating gives CSARDQGQGWIVTEAFF.

V gene TRBV15 combines with J gene TRBJ2-7; D is possibly TRBD1 (6 bases). V dropped 3 bases and J dropped 2 bases, with 14 bases sitting between them. CDR3 length equals 15 residues. CDR1 is LNHNV and CDR2 is YYDKDF in the germline V gene (reference sequence). The CDR3 nucleotides read TGTGCCACCAGCAGGAGGGACATGCCTCCCTACGAGCAGTACTTC. Its translation is CATSRRDMPPYEQYF. Complete variable domain (other parts from reference TRBV15 and TRBJ2-7): DAMVIQNPRYQVTQFGKPVTLSCSQTLNHNVMYWYQQKSSQAPKLLFHYYDKDFNNEADTPDNFQSRRPNTSFCFLDIRSPGLGDTAMYLCATSRRDMPPYEQYFGPGTRLTVT.

This chain joins TRBV5-4 and TRBJ1-1, with D unclear. Germline CDR1 reads SGHNT; CDR2 reads YYREEE (reference sequence). Trimming took 4 bases from V and 4 from J, leaving 20 bases between them. The CDR3 is 16 amino acids. The CDR3 here is CASSPGNLWQSTEAFF. The CDR3 DNA is TGTGCCAGCAGCCCGGGTAATCTTTGGCAGAGCACTGAAGCTTTCTTT.

A single count supports this clonotype. The gene calls are TRBV7-2 and TRBJ2-6; maybe TRBD2 (5 bases). The CDR3 loop spans 13 amino acids. V was cut by 0 bases and J by 13 bases, with 10 bases left in between. Looked up from germline, CDR1 is SGHTA and CDR2 is FQGNSA. This CDR3 is CASSLAGLVVLTF. CDR3 DNA sequence: TGTGCCAGCAGCTTAGCAGGACTGGTTGTCCTGACTTTC.

CDR3 protein: CASSSGGGVSKAFF. In DNA form, the CDR3 reads TGTGCCAGCAGCTCGGGAGGGGGTGTGAGCAAAGCTTTCTTT. The chain links TRBV7-9 to TRBJ1-1; TRBD1 is a possible D gene (6 bases). This CDR3 region has 14 residues. Per germline, CDR1 SEHNR and CDR2 FQNEAQ (reference sequence). The germline V and J ends were trimmed by 4 bases and 9 bases, with 18 bases remaining between them.

The chain recombines TRBV25-1 with TRBJ2-5; the match to TRBD1 covers 7 bases. This CDR3 contains 18 residues. After removal of 5 bases from V and 2 bases from J, the junction contained 17 bases not matched to a gene. Looked up from germline, CDR1 is MGHDK and CDR2 is SYGVNS. As DNA, the CDR3 is TGTGCCAGCAGTAGCTATGGTAGGACAGGACTTTTTCAAGAGACCCAGTACTTC. Translation gives CASSSYGRTGLFQETQYF.

This clonotype was counted a few times. J is TRBJ1-2 and V is TRBV4-1; D perhaps matches TRBD1 (5 bases). Germline CDR1 is MGHRA and CDR2 is YSYEKL. The CDR3 spans 16 residues. The V end lost 0 bases, the J end lost 8 bases, and 19 bases lay between the germline ends. CDR3 in DNA: TGCGCCAGCAGCCAAGATCGGGGCACCCTCAAGGAGGGCTACACCTTC. Translation gives CASSQDRGTLKEGYTF.

The V gene is TRBV20-1, the J gene TRBJ2-5, with 7 bases fitting TRBD2. Germline loops: CDR1 DFQATT, CDR2 SNEGSKA (reference sequence). This CDR3 contains 17 residues. V shed 5 bases, J shed 0 bases, and the junction held 15 bases outside the gene matches. Here the CDR3 DNA reads TGCAGTGCTTTCCCTTCTTCCGGGAGGTTGTACCAAGAGACCCAGTACTTC. Protein: CSAFPSSGRLYQETQYF.

The rearrangement uses TRBV3-1 and TRBJ1-1, with unresolved D. Germline V gene sequence: CDR1 LGHDT, CDR2 YNNKEL (reference sequence). The V end lost 0 bases, the J end lost 1 base, and 9 bases lay between the germline ends. This CDR3 is built from 15 residues. The CDR3 DNA reads TGTGCCAGCAGCCAAGAAAAATCGGGGAACACTGAAGCTTTCTTT. Translated, it gives CASSQEKSGNTEAFF.

V usage is TRBV7-9 and J usage is TRBJ2-3; D gene ambiguous. Germline loops: CDR1 SEHNR, CDR2 FQNEAQ (reference sequence). CDR3 size: 12 residues. V was pared by 1 base and J by 3 bases, with 2 bases between. CDR3 amino acids: CASSLETDTQYF. The CDR3 bases are TGTGCCAGCAGCTTAGAGACAGATACGCAGTATTTT.

The V call is TRBV28, the J call TRBJ2-5; D possibly corresponds to TRBD2 (5 bases). The CDR3 is 16 amino acids. The V end was cut by 4 bases, the J end by 1 base, with 16 bases between. CDR1 and CDR2 from the germline V gene are MDHEN and SYDVKM. CDR3 loop: CASSSPPSSAQETQYF. The CDR3 DNA reads as TGTGCCAGCAGTTCCCCACCTAGCTCTGCCCAAGAGACCCAGTACTTC.

V and J are TRBV6-1 and TRBJ1-2, with a possible D match to TRBD1 (5 bases). CDR1 and CDR2 (germline): MNHNS, SASEGT. CDR3 size: 10 residues. Between the trimmed V and J ends, which lost 8 bases and 8 bases, there was a span of 9 bases. The CDR3 loop is CASVEGGYTF. The DNA for the CDR3 is TGTGCCAGCGTGGAGGGGGGCTACACCTTC.

The chain carries TRBV5-4 and TRBJ2-1; tentatively, D is TRBD1 or TRBD2 (7 bases each). Trimming took off 9 bases at V and 8 bases at J, with 27 bases between the two ends. The CDR3 totals 16 residues. Germline lookup yields CDR1 SGHNT and CDR2 YYREEE (reference sequence). DNA for the CDR3: TGTGCCACAGCCGAGGGAGGGGGCATAGACAGATATGAGCAGTTCTTC. This codes for CATAEGGGIDRYEQFF. The whole variable domain, filled in from reference TRBV5-4 and TRBJ2-1, reads ETGVTQSPTHLIKTRGQQVTLRCSSQSGHNTVSWYQQALGQGPQFIFQYYREEENGRGNFPPRFSGLQFPNYSSELNVNALELDDSALYLCATAEGGGIDRYEQFFGPGTRLTVL.

The chain joins TRBV3-1 to TRBJ1-6; the D is unclear. This CDR3 has 14 residues. CDR1 is LGHDT, CDR2 YNNKEL, per germline (reference sequence). V was pared by 2 bases and J by 9 bases, with 11 bases between. CDR3 loop: CASSQLGQGSPLHF. CDR3 sequence (DNA): TGTGCCAGCAGCCAACTAGGGCAAGGTTCACCCCTCCACTTT.

The chain recombines TRBV7-9 with TRBJ1-2, with unresolved D. The CDR3 extends over 13 amino acids. Germline V gene sequence: CDR1 SEHNR, CDR2 FQNEAQ (reference sequence). V gave up 1 base and J gave up 4 bases, with 7 bases separating them. The CDR3 reads CASSLGPSYGYTF. In DNA, the CDR3 is TGTGCCAGCAGCTTAGGACCTTCCTATGGCTACACCTTC.

J is TRBJ1-3 and V is TRBV20-1, with D possibly being TRBD1 (5 bases). CDR1 is DFQATT and CDR2 is SNEGSKA in the germline V gene (reference sequence). The CDR3 loop spans 14 amino acids. V was shortened by 0 bases and J by 11 bases, with 17 bases between the two germline ends. This chain's CDR3 is CSARETGRAPAIYF. The CDR3 DNA follows: TGCAGTGCTAGAGAGACGGGACGGGCCCCGGCCATATATTTT.

The rearrangement links TRBV28 to TRBJ2-7; D may be TRBD2 (5 bases). The CDR3 consists of 16 residues. V gave up 2 bases and J gave up 9 bases, with 23 bases separating them. Germline CDR1 and CDR2: MDHEN and SYDVKM. The CDR3: CASSLRIGGPRSGQYF. The CDR3 nucleotides are TGTGCCAGCAGTTTAAGAATAGGCGGGCCTCGTTCGGGGCAGTACTTC.

This clonotype was seen only a few times. V is TRBV5-1 and J is TRBJ1-5; 8 positions agree with TRBD1. The CDR3 loop spans 16 amino acids. V shed 4 bases and J 5 bases; nucleotides not matched to a gene: 11. Germline CDR1 is SGHRS and CDR2 is YFSETQ. The CDR3 is CASSPGTGPTYQPQHF. DNA of the CDR3: TGCGCCAGCAGCCCGGGGACAGGCCCCACTTATCAGCCCCAGCATTTT.

The chain couples TRBV3-1 to TRBJ2-5, with 9 bases that match TRBD2. V shed 4 bases and J 4 bases; nucleotides not matched to a gene: 4. The CDR3 runs to 14 residues. The germline V gene has CDR1 LGHDT and CDR2 YNNKEL (reference sequence). CDR3 coding DNA: TGTGCCAGCAGCCTAGGACTAGCGAGAGAGACCCAGTACTTC. Translation: CASSLGLARETQYF.

V is TRBV7-9 and J is TRBJ1-4, with D unresolved. V was trimmed by 5 bases and J by 4 bases, leaving 14 bases between them. CDR3 length equals 15 residues. From germline, CDR1 is SEHNR and CDR2 FQNEAQ (reference sequence). In DNA, the CDR3 is TGTGCCAGCAGCATCCGACACGACCTTAATGAAAAACTGTTTTTT. Translation gives CASSIRHDLNEKLFF.

The CDR3 nucleotides are TGCGCCAGTCGAGTACAGGGTAACTATGGCTACACCTTC. It specifies CASRVQGNYGYTF. V is TRBV5-1 and J is TRBJ1-2, with D tentatively TRBD1 (6 bases). The CDR3 runs to 13 residues. V lost 8 bases and J 1 base, leaving 12 bases between the germline ends. Germline CDR1 and CDR2: SGHRS and YFSETQ. Full variable domain (rest looked up from reference TRBV5-1 and TRBJ1-2): KAGVTQTPRYLIKTRGQQVTLSCSPISGHRSVSWYQQTPGQGLQFLFEYFSETQRNKGNFPGRFSGRQFSNSRSEMNVSTLELGDSALYLCASRVQGNYGYTFGSGTRLTVV.

V is TRBV9 and J is TRBJ1-1; perhaps TRBD1 as D (5 bases). The germline gives CDR1 SGDLS, CDR2 YYNGEE. This CDR3 comprises 15 residues. The ends were cut back, 4 bases at V and 2 bases at J, with 15 bases in the middle. CDR3 amino acids: CASSRDWGFNTEAFF. The CDR3 coding sequence is TGTGCCAGCAGCCGGGACTGGGGCTTTAACACTGAAGCTTTCTTT.

The V call is TRBV7-9, the J call TRBJ1-1, with 10 positions matching TRBD1. Germline-derived CDR1 and CDR2 are SEHNR and FQNEAQ (reference sequence). CDR3 length equals 15 residues. Trimming at V came to 1 base and at J to 5 bases, leaving 4 bases not matched to a gene. This chain's CDR3 is CASSLEGTGATEAFF. The CDR3 bases are TGTGCCAGCAGCTTAGAGGGGACAGGGGCAACTGAAGCTTTCTTT.

The rearrangement joins TRBV5-4 to TRBJ2-3; 15 bases fit TRBD2. The CDR3 extends over 17 amino acids. Trimming cost V 3 bases and J 2 bases; bases outside gene matches: 4. Germline loops: CDR1 SGHNT, CDR2 YYREEE (reference sequence). The CDR3 coding sequence is TGTGCCAGCAGCTCGGGACTAGCGGGAGGATACACAGATACGCAGTATTTT. Translated: CASSSGLAGGYTDTQYF.

The chain recombines TRBV6-5 with TRBJ2-7; TRBD2 aligns across 12 bases. The V gene's germline CDR1 is MNHEY and CDR2 SVGAGI. Trimming removed 6 bases from V and 5 bases from J; junction bases left unmatched: 8. The CDR3 extends over 15 amino acids. The CDR3 DNA follows: TGTGCCAGCAGGACTCTAGCGGGAGGGACCCACGAGCAGTACTTC. Its protein is CASRTLAGGTHEQYF.

The chain combines TRBV20-1 with TRBJ2-1; no clear D. Germline-derived CDR1 and CDR2 are DFQATT and SNEGSKA (reference sequence). The CDR3 has 13 amino acids. V was clipped by 1 base and J by 4 bases, with 8 bases between them. This CDR3 is CSARGQLYNEQFF. The CDR3 DNA is TGCAGTGCTAGAGGCCAGCTGTACAATGAGCAGTTCTTC.

The chain links TRBV7-9 to TRBJ2-6, with TRBD2 as a possible D gene (5 bases). CDR1 SEHNR and CDR2 FQNEAQ come from the germline V gene (reference sequence). The CDR3 runs 15 residues. V was cut by 1 base and J by 4 bases, with 8 bases left in between. The CDR3 reads CASSLDTRGANVLTF. The CDR3 DNA sequence: TGTGCCAGCAGCTTAGACACTAGGGGGGCCAACGTCCTGACTTTC. Variable domain in full (rest from reference TRBV7-9 and TRBJ2-6): DTGVSQNPRHKITKRGQNVTFRCDPISEHNRLYWYRQTLGQGPEFLTYFQNEAQLEKSRLLSDRFSAERPKGSFSTLEIQRTEQGDSAMYLCASSLDTRGANVLTFGAGSRLTVL.

This chain connects TRBV6-1 to TRBJ2-2; the D gene is possibly TRBD2 (5 bases). The CDR3 has 20 residues. CDR1 and CDR2 from the germline V gene are MNHNS and SASEGT. V was trimmed by 6 bases and J by 0 bases, leaving 26 bases between them. In nucleotides, the CDR3 is TGTGCCAGCAGATCGACTTGGCAGCGAGGGCAGCCTGCGAACACCGGGGAGCTGTTTTTT. Encoded protein: CASRSTWQRGQPANTGELFF.